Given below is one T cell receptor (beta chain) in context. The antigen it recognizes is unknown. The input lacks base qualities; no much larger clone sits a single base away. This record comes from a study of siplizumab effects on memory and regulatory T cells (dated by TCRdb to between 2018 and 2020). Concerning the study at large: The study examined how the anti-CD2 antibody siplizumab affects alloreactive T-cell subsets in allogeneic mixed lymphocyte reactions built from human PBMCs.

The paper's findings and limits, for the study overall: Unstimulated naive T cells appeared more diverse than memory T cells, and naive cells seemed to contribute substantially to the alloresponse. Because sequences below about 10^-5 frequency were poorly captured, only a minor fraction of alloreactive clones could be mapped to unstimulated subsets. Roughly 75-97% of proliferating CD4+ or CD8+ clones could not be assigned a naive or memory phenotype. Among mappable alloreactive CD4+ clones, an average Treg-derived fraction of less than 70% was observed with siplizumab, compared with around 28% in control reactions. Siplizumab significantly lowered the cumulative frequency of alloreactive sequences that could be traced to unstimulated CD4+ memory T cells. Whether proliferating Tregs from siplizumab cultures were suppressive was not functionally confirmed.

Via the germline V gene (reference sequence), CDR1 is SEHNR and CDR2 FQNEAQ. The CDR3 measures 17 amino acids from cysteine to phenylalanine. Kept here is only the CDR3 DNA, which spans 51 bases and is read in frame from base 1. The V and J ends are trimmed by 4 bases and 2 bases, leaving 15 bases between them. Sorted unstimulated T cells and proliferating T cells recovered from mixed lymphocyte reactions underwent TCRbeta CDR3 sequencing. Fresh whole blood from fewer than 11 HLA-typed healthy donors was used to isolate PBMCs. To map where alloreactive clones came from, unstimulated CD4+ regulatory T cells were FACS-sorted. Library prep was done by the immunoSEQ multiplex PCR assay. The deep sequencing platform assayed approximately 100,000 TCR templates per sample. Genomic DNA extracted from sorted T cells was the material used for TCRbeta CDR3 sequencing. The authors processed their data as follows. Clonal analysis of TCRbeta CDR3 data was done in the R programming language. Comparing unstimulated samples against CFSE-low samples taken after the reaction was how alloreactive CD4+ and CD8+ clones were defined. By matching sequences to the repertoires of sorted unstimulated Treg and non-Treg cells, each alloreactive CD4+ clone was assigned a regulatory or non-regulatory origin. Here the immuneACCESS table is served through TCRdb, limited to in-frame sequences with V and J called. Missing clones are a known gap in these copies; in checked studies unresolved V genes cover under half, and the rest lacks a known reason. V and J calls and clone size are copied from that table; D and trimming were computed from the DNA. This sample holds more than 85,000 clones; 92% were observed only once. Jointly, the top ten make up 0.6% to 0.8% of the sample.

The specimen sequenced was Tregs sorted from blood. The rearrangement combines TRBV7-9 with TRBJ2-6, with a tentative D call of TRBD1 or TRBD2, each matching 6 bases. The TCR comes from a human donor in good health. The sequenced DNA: TGTGCCAGCAGCTATTTCCGGGGGCTTACTGGGGCCAACGTCCTGACTTTC. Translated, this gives CASSYFRGLTGANVLTF. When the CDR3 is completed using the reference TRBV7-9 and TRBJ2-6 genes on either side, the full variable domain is DTGVSQNPRHKITKRGQNVTFRCDPISEHNRLYWYRQTLGQGPEFLTYFQNEAQLEKSRLLSDRFSAERPKGSFSTLEIQRTEQGDSAMYLCASSYFRGLTGANVLTFGAGSRLTVL.